These 15 T cell receptor beta chains originate from one sample sequenced in a study of OX40 agonist ivuxolimab in advanced cancers. Method: immunoSEQ multiplex PCR; TCRdb's copy keeps in-frame clones and lacks some. The sample has about 120,000 clones, just under 95% seen once. This specimen consisted of CD4+ or CD8+ T cells sorted from blood, obtained in a trial of the OX40 agonist ivuxolimab. The receptors originated from an adult with an advanced solid tumor such as melanoma, head and neck, liver or kidney cancer.

This clone was seen just once. This sequence joins TRBV7-9 and TRBJ2-1; tentative D call: TRBD1 (5 bases). Trimming pared 1 base from V and 3 bases from J, leaving 10 bases between. CDR1 is SEHNR, CDR2 FQNEAQ, per germline (reference sequence). The CDR3 is 15 amino acids. CDR3 bases: TGTGCCAGCAGCTTAGGCAGGGTGGGCTACAATGAGCAGTTCTTC. Translated: CASSLGRVGYNEQFF.

The chain carries TRBV5-6 and TRBJ1-1, with 8 nucleotides matching TRBD1. CDR1 SGHDT and CDR2 YYEEEE come from the germline V gene. The CDR3 totals 14 residues. Trimming cost V 2 bases and J 5 bases; bases outside gene matches: 5. CDR3 coding DNA: TGTGCCAGCAGCTTTGCGGACAGGGAAACTGAAGCTTTCTTT. Translating it yields CASSFADRETEAFF.

The chain joins TRBV9 to TRBJ2-3, with TRBD2 matching 10 bases. Germline V gene lookup returns CDR1 SGDLS and CDR2 YYNGEE. With 4 bases clipped from V and 0 bases from J, the junction kept 5 bases outside the gene matches. The length of the CDR3 is 16 residues. This CDR3 reads CASSSRTSGSTDTQYF. Here the CDR3 DNA reads TGTGCCAGCAGCTCGAGGACTAGCGGTAGCACAGATACGCAGTATTTT.

The genes are TRBV28 and TRBJ1-1; a possible D gene is TRBD1 (5 bases). V was pared by 5 bases and J by 1 base, with 14 bases between. CDR1 is MDHEN and CDR2 is SYDVKM in the germline V gene. This CDR3 is built from 15 residues. CDR3 protein: CASSIRGGGNTEAFF. The CDR3 DNA sequence: TGTGCCAGCAGTATACGTGGGGGAGGGAACACTGAAGCTTTCTTT.

The gene calls are TRBV6-1 and TRBJ1-1, with D perhaps matching TRBD1 (5 bases). The CDR3 is made up of 15 amino acids. V was shortened by 6 bases and J by 7 bases, with 21 bases between the two germline ends. Per germline, CDR1 MNHNS and CDR2 SASEGT. CDR3 in amino acids: CASRRREAPGGEAFF. The DNA for the CDR3 is TGTGCCAGCAGGAGGCGAGAGGCCCCGGGGGGTGAAGCTTTCTTT.

The chain carries TRBV12-5 and TRBJ1-1, with a tentative D call TRBD1 (5 bases). Trimming shortened V by 6 bases and J by 3 bases, and 14 bases separated the two germline ends. CDR3 size: 14 residues. Germline lookup yields CDR1 LGHNT and CDR2 FRNRAP. CDR3 coding DNA: TGTGCTAGTGGCCCTCCCGCGGGGGACACTGAAGCTTTCTTT. The encoded protein is CASGPPAGDTEAFF.

This clone has more than one count but fewer than ten. The chain joins TRBV18 to TRBJ1-1, with a tentative D call TRBD1 (5 bases). V was cut by 2 bases and J by 0 bases, with 10 bases left in between. From germline, CDR1 is KGHSH and CDR2 LQKENI. The CDR3 has 15 amino acids. CDR3 in DNA: TGTGCCAGCTCACCAGGAGTGGGGGTGAACACTGAAGCTTTCTTT. Its translation is CASSPGVGVNTEAFF.

This sequence joins TRBV7-3 and TRBJ2-1, with D perhaps TRBD1 or TRBD2 (5 bases each). The CDR3 consists of 16 residues. The V and J ends lost 5 bases and 4 bases respectively, with 18 bases between them. Germline-derived CDR1 and CDR2 are SGHTA and FQGTGA. CDR3 loop: CASSTALGVTYNEQFF. The CDR3 DNA sequence: TGTGCCAGCAGCACCGCATTGGGGGTGACATACAATGAGCAGTTCTTC.

Concerning this clone itself: The same CDR3 also results from other DNA sequences found in this sample. V usage is TRBV9 and J usage is TRBJ2-1; TRBD2 might be the D (6 bases). Trimming left V 0 bases short and J 4 bases short, with 11 bases between. Germline V gene sequence: CDR1 SGDLS, CDR2 YYNGEE. The CDR3 has 15 residues. CDR3 DNA sequence: TGTGCCAGCAGCGTAGCGGGAGAAACGTACAATGAGCAGTTCTTC. Protein product: CASSVAGETYNEQFF.

The CDR3: CATSRGRLAEDYEQYF. CDR3 coding DNA: TGTGCCACCAGCAGAGGGCGACTAGCGGAAGACTACGAGCAGTACTTC. This chain links TRBV15 with TRBJ2-7; 9 nucleotides line up with TRBD2. Germline-derived CDR1 and CDR2 are LNHNV and YYDKDF (reference sequence). The CDR3 is made up of 16 amino acids. J gave up 3 bases and V 1 base, and 7 bases lay outside the gene matches.

The rearrangement joins TRBV5-4 to TRBJ2-5; D not certain. Germline values: CDR1 SGHNT, CDR2 YYREEE (reference sequence). The CDR3 is 14 residues long. Trimming shortened V by 0 bases and J by 4 bases, and 10 bases separated the two germline ends. The CDR3 DNA reads as TGTGCCAGCAGCTTGGACCCAGGCCCAGAGACCCAGTACTTC. Its translation is CASSLDPGPETQYF. The full variable domain, rest sourced from reference TRBV5-4 and TRBJ2-5, is ETGVTQSPTHLIKTRGQQVTLRCSSQSGHNTVSWYQQALGQGPQFIFQYYREEENGRGNFPPRFSGLQFPNYSSELNVNALELDDSALYLCASSLDPGPETQYFGPGTRLLVL.

On this clone itself: At one boundary the junction diverges from the germline segment, which might be a read error. In the same sample, other DNA sequences code for this CDR3. The rearrangement joins TRBV18 to TRBJ1-2, with a possible D match to TRBD1 (6 bases). The CDR3 sequence is 13 residues long. From germline, CDR1 is KGHSH and CDR2 LQKENI. Written as DNA, the CDR3 is TGTGCCAGCTCCCCACAGGGAGACTATGGCTACACCTTC. Protein sequence: CASSPQGDYGYTF.

This chain links TRBV18 with TRBJ1-5; TRBD1 is a possible D gene (5 bases). This CDR3 has 16 amino acids. In germline, CDR1 is KGHSH, CDR2 LQKENI. V lost 2 bases to trimming and J lost 1 base, with 12 bases between them. The CDR3 is CASSPSGGVSNQPQHF. The CDR3, as DNA: TGTGCCAGCTCACCATCGGGGGGTGTGAGCAATCAGCCCCAGCATTTT.

The rearrangement links TRBV6-5 to TRBJ1-2; unclear D gene. Germline lookup yields CDR1 MNHEY and CDR2 SVGAGI. The CDR3 contains 12 residues. The ends were cut back, 4 bases at V and 8 bases at J, with 11 bases in the middle. CDR3 coding DNA: TGTGCCAGCAGTTTCTTGGAGGGAGGCTACACCTTC. Protein: CASSFLEGGYTF.

The chain links TRBV5-1 to TRBJ2-3; D ambiguous. Germline CDR1 and CDR2: SGHRS and YFSETQ. The CDR3 runs to 14 residues. Between the trimmed V and J ends, which lost 1 base and 2 bases, there was a span of 8 bases. The CDR3, as DNA: TGCGCCAGCAGCTTGTCGGCCCCCACAGATACGCAGTATTTT. It encodes CASSLSAPTDTQYF.